Listed below are T cell receptor beta chains from one sample, sequenced in a study of blood T cell repertoires in COVID-19. Assay used: immunoSEQ multiplex PCR; TCRdb lists only in-frame clones, some missing. The table lists about 260,000 clones, about 88% of them singletons. Sequenced material: peripheral blood. The source is a man in his fifties or sixties who had recovered from COVID-19. Both conserved end residues are part of each CDR3. A D gene is named only where the DNA matches it firmly. Size is omitted from some rows. Given values are once, few, many or a class for expanded clones.

j_call clone_size d_call v_call cdr3_nt cdr3_aa
TRBJ2-2 NA TRBD2 TRBV5-6 TGTGCCAGCAGCCGGTCGCGGGAGCGCCGGAACACCGGGGAGCTGTTTTTT CASSRSRERRNTGELFF
TRBJ1-5 NA TRBD1 TRBV25-1 TGTGCCAGCAGTGCTACAGGGGGCCAGGGACAGCCCCAGCATTTT CASSATGGQGQPQHF
TRBJ2-3 NA TRBD2 TRBV9 TGTGCCAGCAGCGTAGCAGCGGGGGGGCCAACAGATACGCAGTATTTT CASSVAAGGPTDTQYF
TRBJ1-6 NA NA TRBV4-1 TGCGCCAGCAGCCAAGATACGGGACAATATAATTCACCCCTCCACTTT CASSQDTGQYNSPLHF
TRBJ2-3 NA NA TRBV6-5 TGTGCCAGCACCACGAAGGAGGGGTGGTATACGCAGTATTTT CASTTKEGWYTQYF
TRBJ1-1 few NA TRBV11-2 TGTGCCAGCAGCTTAGGCGCGGGGGGCGCAGGTTTTAACACTGAAGCTTTCTTT CASSLGAGGAGFNTEAFF
TRBJ2-7 NA NA TRBV3-1/TRBV3-2 TGTGCCAGCAGCCATAGGTCCGGGGTGGAAGGCGAGCAGTACTTC CASSHRSGVEGEQYF
TRBJ2-7 once TRBD1 TRBV4-1 TGCGCCAGCAGCACGCGGACAGGGGGCGGTTACGAGCAGTACTTC CASSTRTGGGYEQYF
TRBJ1-2 NA NA TRBV6-6 TGTGCCAGCAGTCCCCAGCCGACTCCCCGGCCCTTCAACTATGGCTACACCTTC CASSPQPTPRPFNYGYTF
TRBJ1-1 NA NA TRBV20-1 TGCAGTGCTACGGAGATCCCTGAAGCTTTCTTT CSATEIPEAFF
TRBJ1-1 NA TRBD1 TRBV2 TGTGCCAGCAGTGGACAGGGTTTTGGCGAAGCTTTCTTT CASSGQGFGEAFF
TRBJ2-3 NA NA TRBV5-1 TGCGCCAGCAGCGTCCTAAAGGGGGCAGATACGCAGTATTTT CASSVLKGADTQYF
TRBJ1-4 NA NA TRBV7-6 TGTGCCAGCAGCTTCTATGGCGGGCTTAATGAAAAACTGTTTTTT CASSFYGGLNEKLFF
TRBJ1-1 NA TRBD1 TRBV5-1 TGCGCCAGCAGCCACCTCTCCCTCACAGGGGGGAACACTGAAGCTTTCTTT CASSHLSLTGGNTEAFF
TRBJ2-6 NA NA TRBV7-9 TGTGCCAGCAGCTTAAGGACAAATAGGGGCAACGTCCTGACTTTC CASSLRTNRGNVLTF
TRBJ1-2 NA NA TRBV4-2 TGTGCCAGCAGCCACAATCTGGGGGGGGGTGGCTACACCTTC CASSHNLGGGGYTF
TRBJ2-2 NA NA TRBV7-3 TGTGCCAGCAGCCTATCAGGCACCGGGGAGCTGTTTTTT CASSLSGTGELFF
TRBJ2-5 NA TRBD1 TRBV7-2 TGTGCCAGCAGCTTACAACGGACAGGTCGGGAGACCCAGTACTTC CASSLQRTGRETQYF
TRBJ1-6 NA NA TRBV6-5 TGTGCCAGCAAGGAGGCTCACTCCTATAATTCACCCCTCCACTTT CASKEAHSYNSPLHF
TRBJ1-6 NA TRBD1 TRBV30 TGTGCCTGGAGTGTAGACAGGGGATTTTCACCCCTCCACTTT CAWSVDRGFSPLHF
TRBJ1-6 NA NA TRBV5-1 TGCGCCAGCAGCCCACAGGGTTCCGATTCACCCCTCCACTTT CASSPQGSDSPLHF
TRBJ1-1 NA TRBD1 TRBV4-1 TGCGCCAGCAGTACCCAGGGGGAGACTGAAGCTTTCTTT CASSTQGETEAFF
TRBJ2-3 NA TRBD2 TRBV5-1 TGCGCCAGCAGCTCCCTTCTAGCGGATTGGGGCACAGATACGCAGTATTTT CASSSLLADWGTDTQYF
TRBJ2-7 NA TRBD1 TRBV19 TGTGCCAGTAGCCCCGGGACAGGGGACTACGAGCAGTACTTC CASSPGTGDYEQYF
TRBJ1-5 NA TRBD1 TRBV25-1 TGTGCCAGCAGTGAAAACAGGGGGCCGAATCAGCCCCAGCATTTT CASSENRGPNQPQHF
TRBJ2-7 NA NA TRBV7-6 TGTGCCAGCAGCTTAGCGTCAAGAGGCACCAGCTCCTACGAGCAGTACTTC CASSLASRGTSSYEQYF
TRBJ2-7 NA NA TRBV15 TGTGCCACCAGCAGAGGACAGGTTTACGAGCAGTACTTC CATSRGQVYEQYF
TRBJ2-5 NA NA TRBV6-5 TGTGCCAGCAGCAATGACAGAAGACAAGAGACCCAGTACTTC CASSNDRRQETQYF
TRBJ1-2 NA TRBD1 TRBV7-3 TGTGCCAGCAGCCCTACAGGGGACTTTGGTTATGGCTACACCTTC CASSPTGDFGYGYTF
TRBJ1-2 NA TRBD1 TRBV7-2 TGTGCCAGCAGCCTTACCGGGACAGGGGTGGGCTACACCTTC CASSLTGTGVGYTF
TRBJ2-7 NA NA TRBV21-1 TGTGCCAGCAATCAGGGAGGCGAGCAGTACTTC CASNQGGEQYF
TRBJ1-6 NA NA TRBV5-6 TGTGCCACCAAACAGGCCTCCAATTCACCCCTCCACTTT CATKQASNSPLHF
TRBJ2-5 NA NA TRBV2 TGTGCCAGCAGTCGCGGGTTCGATGAGACCCAGTACTTC CASSRGFDETQYF
TRBJ1-2 NA TRBD1 TRBV6-6 TGTGCCAGCAGTCCGGGGGACAGCCACTATGGCTACACCTTC CASSPGDSHYGYTF
TRBJ2-7 many TRBD1 TRBV6-5 TGTGCCAGCAGTTACTCCGCCGGGACAGGCATCCACGAGCAGTACTTC CASSYSAGTGIHEQYF
TRBJ2-3 NA TRBD1 TRBV18 TGTGCCAGCTCACTACAGGGGGCGAGAGGCACAGATACGCAGTATTTT CASSLQGARGTDTQYF
TRBJ1-5 NA NA TRBV6-8 TGTGCCAGCAGACCACAGGTTAGTAGCAATCAGCCCCAGCATTTT CASRPQVSSNQPQHF
TRBJ1-2 NA TRBD1 TRBV29-1 TGCAGCGTGGGAACCGGGGACAGGGGGCGCGTGAACTATGGCTACACCTTC CSVGTGDRGRVNYGYTF
TRBJ1-1 NA NA TRBV20-1 TGCAGTGCTAGCAGGGATGAAGCTTTCTTT CSASRDEAFF
TRBJ1-1 once TRBD1 TRBV2 TGTGCCAGCAGTGCAGAAAGGGGGCGAGTTTCAATGAACACTGAAGCTTTCTTT CASSAERGRVSMNTEAFF
TRBJ2-7 NA TRBD1 TRBV6-1 TGTGCCAGCAGTGAAGAGGGACAGGGCTCCTACGAGCAGTACTTC CASSEEGQGSYEQYF
TRBJ1-4 NA NA TRBV19 TGTGCCAGTACCTTCTTACCAGGGACTGATCCCCCAAGTAGGGAAAAACTGTTTTTT CASTFLPGTDPPSREKLFF